Here is one T cell receptor (beta chain) with its context. Deletions cut 1 base from V and 10 bases from J, with 18 bases between. Germline CDR1 and CDR2: LNHNV and YYDKDF (reference sequence). This CDR3 contains 15 residues. This sample stems from a study of siplizumab effects on memory and regulatory T cells. Clones were read by immunoSEQ multiplex PCR, and TCRdb kept only the in-frame ones, dropping some. Among approximately 100,000 clones listed, roughly 94% were seen once. The TCR sequence derives from a human donor in good health. The specimen was Tregs sorted from blood. The chain couples TRBV15 to TRBJ2-3, with D possibly TRBD2 on 5 matching bases. This CDR3 is CATSRVRGGVSAQYF. CDR3 bases: TGTGCCACCAGCAGAGTAAGAGGAGGTGTGAGTGCGCAGTATTTT.